The sample holds a few counts of the clone carrying this T cell receptor beta chain. Its antigen remains unidentified. The sample originates from a study of vaccination and CD4 T cells after COVID-19. Study-level background: The study enrolled six male and four female convalescents, two of whom were Hispanic.

Study results and caveats: The authors studied relatively few convalescent patients and analyzed no early post-infection timepoints.

Stated treatment: approximately 9-day PBMC culture with coronavirus spike peptide pools or control peptides (ViraFEST assay). Sequence data for DNA of cultured CD4+ T cells were generated by the Oncomine TCR Beta short-read assay. TCRdb re-derived calls from the PCR reads in MiXCR, one entry per CDR3 protein. This table holds roughly 24,000 distinct CDR3 sequences, less than 50% found once. Germline assignment: CDR1 MGHRA and CDR2 YSYEKL. The CDR3 covers 19 residues. Trimming removed 1 base from V and 0 bases from J; junction bases left unmatched: 9. This sequence joins TRBV4-1 and TRBJ2-3, with 11 bases identical to TRBD2. Sample: CD4+ T cells from blood, cultured in vitro. The receptor's source is a human donor who had recovered from COVID-19. CDR3 DNA sequence: TGCGCCAGCAGCCAAGTCCTTGGGACTAGCGGAAAAAGCACAGATACGCAGTATTTT. Amino acid sequence: CASSQVLGTSGKSTDTQYF.